This TCR beta chain was obtained from a study of cytomegalovirus exposure and HLA in healthy donors. Study-level results: Some TCR beta chains (roughly 150 of them) were listed as cytomegalovirus-associated. Across donors, presence/absence analyses took sequencing depth to be roughly uniform. The authors later found TCR association rates varying by HLA locus, with DRB1 most and HLA-C fewest.

Primers for the PCR totalled 60 Vbeta and 13 Jbeta. TCRdb's table, derived via immunoSEQ multiplex PCR, lists solely in-frame clones and lacks some. The profile shows about 200,000 clones, roughly nine tenths of them singletons. Regarding this clone: No antigen is known for it.

V shed 3 bases and J 2 bases; nucleotides not matched to a gene: 5. There are 17 residues in the CDR3. CDR1 and CDR2 from the germline V gene are KGHSH and LQKENI. This chain links TRBV18 with TRBJ2-2; 11 nucleotides agree with TRBD2. The specimen was PBMCs. This TCR was recovered from a boy younger than 10 in good health and CMV-seronegative. Here the CDR3 DNA reads TGTGCCAGCTCACCCTTCCTAGCGGGAGGAAACACCGGGGAGCTGTTTTTT. Translation gives CASSPFLAGGNTGELFF. The full variable domain, rest sourced from reference TRBV18 and TRBJ2-2, is NAGVMQNPRHLVRRRGQEARLRCSPMKGHSHVYWYRQLPEEGLKFMVYLQKENIIDESGMPKERFSAEFPKEGPSILRIQQVVRGDSAAYFCASSPFLAGGNTGELFFGEGSRLTVL.